A single sample is the source of the 4 T cell receptor beta chains below, sequenced in a study of PD-L1 blockade in urothelial cancer. The time point here: peripheral blood 6 weeks after treatment start. Assay: immunoSEQ multiplex PCR; the TCRdb copy retains only in-frame clones and omits some. The data show nearly 50,000 clones, around 85% seen once. The sequencing used PBMCs, collected around atezolizumab (anti-PD-L1) treatment. Receptors originate from a man aged 45-60 years with urothelial cancer.

This chain joins TRBV5-1 and TRBJ1-3; D might be TRBD1 (5 bases). V was cut by 4 bases and J by 10 bases, with 15 bases left in between. Germline CDR1 and CDR2: SGHRS and YFSETQ. This CDR3 region has 13 residues. The CDR3 region is CASSADNIGTIYF. DNA of the CDR3: TGCGCCAGCAGCGCGGACAACATCGGGACCATATATTTT. Using reference TRBV5-1 and TRBJ1-3 for the parts outside the CDR3, the full variable domain is KAGVTQTPRYLIKTRGQQVTLSCSPISGHRSVSWYQQTPGQGLQFLFEYFSETQRNKGNFPGRFSGRQFSNSRSEMNVSTLELGDSALYLCASSADNIGTIYFGEGSWLTVV.

The rearrangement joins TRBV7-8 to TRBJ2-7; D uncertain. The germline CDR1 and CDR2 sequences are SGHVS and FQNEAQ. V gave up 3 bases and J gave up 3 bases, with 3 bases separating them. The CDR3 runs 11 residues. CDR3: CASSFLYEQYF. The CDR3, as DNA: TGTGCCAGCAGCTTCCTCTACGAGCAGTACTTC.

The chain carries TRBV7-6 and TRBJ2-7, with 10 nucleotides matching TRBD2. Germline CDR1 SGHVS, CDR2 FNYEAQ. CDR3 size: 15 residues. Trimming took 1 base from V and 3 from J; bases not matched to a gene: 3. DNA of the CDR3: TGTGCCAGCAGCTTAGTAGGGACTAGCGACTACGAGCAGTACTTC. Its protein product is CASSLVGTSDYEQYF.

This clone was found a few times. V usage is TRBV5-4 and J usage is TRBJ1-2, with D perhaps matching TRBD1 (5 bases). The CDR3 covers 14 residues. CDR1 is SGHNT and CDR2 is YYREEE in the germline V gene (reference sequence). The V end was cut by 0 bases, the J end by 8 bases, with 14 bases between. The CDR3 protein is CASSLGWGTQGYTF. For the CDR3, the DNA is TGTGCCAGCAGCTTGGGGTGGGGGACTCAGGGCTACACCTTC.